This T cell receptor beta chain is drawn from a study of T cell responses to AZD1222 COVID-19 vaccine. Study background: Second-dose timings of about 4 or about 12 weeks were pooled. Whole-study results and caveats: Repertoire sampling was restricted to post-peak T cell response timepoints. The donors showed a predominance of white British ancestry and of females, with possible underestimation of clonal diversity.

The table lists this clone with a few counts. The antigen is unknown. The method was immunoSEQ multiplex PCR; TCRdb's version includes in-frame clones alone and lacks a portion of them. The table records 97,000 or so clones, roughly 88% of them present only once. Trimming shortened V by 0 bases and J by 3 bases, and 9 bases separated the two germline ends. CDR3 size: 14 residues. Germline lookup yields CDR1 SGHRS and CDR2 YFSETQ. The TCR comes from an adult in good health. The genes are TRBV5-1 and TRBJ1-2; no clear D. Sequencing was performed on peripheral blood, taken on day 0 of AZD1222 vaccination. The CDR3 DNA reads TGCGCCAGCAGCTTGGAAGGGCTGGACTATGGCTACACCTTC. It yields the protein CASSLEGLDYGYTF.